This is a list of T cell receptor beta chains from one sample in a study of T cell responses to AZD1222 COVID-19 vaccine. Only in-frame clones appear in the TCRdb table, and some are missing; sequencing was by immunoSEQ multiplex PCR. The table records tens of thousands of clones, approximately 91% of them present only once. The sequencing used peripheral blood, collected 28 days after the second AZD1222 dose. The receptors were sampled from an adult who received the AZD1222 COVID-19 vaccine. Each CDR3 is given with its conserved first and last residue. Fields, in order: clone size, J gene, V gene, D gene, CDR3 protein, CDR3 DNA. A D gene is named only where the DNA matches it firmly. Expanded clones are given a class, and other clones once, few, many or no size at all.

>-|TRBJ1-5|TRBV7-2|-
CASSLRRYSNQPQHF
TGTGCCAGCAGCTTAAGACGGTATAGCAATCAGCCCCAGCATTTT
>-|TRBJ1-6|TRBV14|-
CASRLPANNSPLHF
TGTGCCAGCAGATTACCAGCTAATAATTCACCCCTCCACTTT
>-|TRBJ1-2|TRBV11-3|TRBD1
CASSWDKGAITF
TGTGCCAGCAGCTGGGACAAGGGGGCAATCACCTTC
>-|TRBJ1-5|TRBV15|-
CATSSGGVGQPQHF
TGTGCCACCAGCAGCGGTGGAGTAGGACAGCCCCAGCATTTT
>-|TRBJ1-1|TRBV30|TRBD1
CAWSRGQPNTEAFF
TGTGCCTGGAGTCGGGGACAGCCGAACACTGAAGCTTTCTTT
>-|TRBJ2-3|TRBV7-3|TRBD2
CASSLLPSGRTADTQYF
TGTGCCAGCAGCTTACTGCCTAGCGGGAGAACGGCGGATACGCAGTATTTT
>few|TRBJ2-7|TRBV2|-
CASTPPGGTAWYEQYF
TGTGCCAGCACTCCGCCGGGAGGGACAGCCTGGTACGAGCAGTACTTC
>-|TRBJ2-7|TRBV9|-
CASSVGVWGEDEQYF
TGTGCCAGCAGCGTAGGGGTCTGGGGCGAGGACGAGCAGTACTTC
>-|TRBJ1-1|TRBV29-1|TRBD1
CSVLTGDTEAFF
TGCAGCGTTCTTACAGGGGACACTGAAGCTTTCTTT
>-|TRBJ1-1|TRBV5-4|-
CASSMNTEAFF
TGTGCCAGCAGCATGAACACTGAAGCTTTCTTT
>-|TRBJ1-1|TRBV2|-
CASLRDSRTEAFF
TGTGCCAGCCTACGGGACTCGAGGACTGAAGCTTTCTTT
>-|TRBJ2-5|TRBV2|-
CASKETRVQETQYF
TGTGCCAGCAAGGAAACGCGGGTCCAAGAGACCCAGTACTTC
>-|TRBJ2-5|TRBV3-1/TRBV3-2|-
CASLLQGLQETQYF
TGTGCCAGCCTACTACAGGGCCTACAAGAGACCCAGTACTTC
>-|TRBJ2-3|TRBV15|-
CATAGPLSTDTQYF
TGTGCCACGGCAGGACCCCTTAGCACAGATACGCAGTATTTT
>-|TRBJ1-6|TRBV19|-
CASSDRNSPLHF
TGTGCCAGTAGTGACAGGAATTCACCCCTCCACTTT
>-|TRBJ2-5|TRBV4-1|TRBD1
CASSQFPHLPGQGGETQYF
TGCGCCAGCAGCCAATTCCCCCACCTCCCGGGACAGGGTGGAGAGACCCAGTACTTC
>-|TRBJ1-1|TRBV19|-
CASSIYGLNTEAFF
TGTGCCAGTAGTATTTACGGGTTGAACACTGAAGCTTTCTTT
>-|TRBJ2-7|TRBV30|TRBD2
CAWSPLGSGSSYEQYF
TGTGCCTGGAGCCCCCTGGGTAGCGGGAGCTCCTACGAGCAGTACTTC
>-|TRBJ2-1|TRBV19|-
CASSLSSYNEQFF
TGTGCCAGTAGTCTCAGTTCCTACAATGAGCAGTTCTTC
>-|TRBJ2-1|TRBV27|TRBD2
CASSVSGTRNNEQFF
TGTGCCAGCAGTGTATCCGGGACTAGGAACAATGAGCAGTTCTTC
>-|TRBJ1-1|TRBV4-2|-
CASSQEGRGYTEAFF
TGTGCCAGCAGCCAAGAAGGCAGGGGTTACACTGAAGCTTTCTTT
>-|TRBJ2-7|TRBV6-4|-
CASSSQGGTYEQYF
TGTGCCAGCAGTTCACAGGGAGGGACTTACGAGCAGTACTTC
>once|TRBJ1-5|TRBV6-5|-
CASRARDGQPQHF
TGTGCCAGCCGGGCAAGGGATGGTCAGCCCCAGCATTTT
>-|TRBJ2-7|TRBV11-2|-
CASSFEEYVEQYF
TGTGCCAGCAGCTTTGAAGAGTACGTCGAGCAGTACTTC
>few|TRBJ2-7|TRBV29-1|-
CSVEDKEPEQYF
TGCAGCGTTGAAGACAAGGAACCGGAGCAGTACTTC
>-|TRBJ1-2|TRBV5-4|TRBD1
CASSFTGGEGYTF
TGTGCCAGCAGCTTCACAGGGGGCGAAGGCTACACCTTC
>-|TRBJ2-1|TRBV13|-
CASSSGYSDNEQFF
TGTGCCAGCAGCTCAGGGTATTCTGACAATGAGCAGTTCTTC
>-|TRBJ2-3|TRBV7-9|TRBD1
CASSLVGTEDTQYF
TGTGCCAGCAGCTTAGTGGGGACAGAGGATACGCAGTATTTT
>-|TRBJ2-7|TRBV10-3|-
CAISEREQYF
TGTGCCATCAGTGAAAGGGAGCAGTACTTC
>few|TRBJ2-7|TRBV7-9|TRBD2
CASSSPGGKSYEQYF
TGTGCCAGCAGCTCCCCGGGGGGGAAGTCCTACGAGCAGTACTTC
>-|TRBJ2-7|TRBV6-5|TRBD1
CASLTGGISEQYF
TGTGCCAGCTTAACAGGGGGGATAAGCGAGCAGTACTTC
>once|TRBJ1-5|TRBV7-8|-
CASSLVAGNQPQHF
TGTGCCAGCAGCTTAGTAGCGGGAAATCAGCCCCAGCATTTT
>-|TRBJ1-2|TRBV29-1|-
CSVEDLGDGYTF
TGCAGCGTTGAAGATCTTGGGGATGGCTACACCTTC
>-|TRBJ2-7|TRBV28|TRBD2
CASSSIAGAPYEQYF
TGTGCCAGCAGTTCCATAGCGGGAGCTCCCTACGAGCAGTACTTC
>-|TRBJ2-6|TRBV5-1|-
CASNPGIRSSGANVLTF
TGCGCCAGCAATCCCGGCATTCGAAGCTCTGGGGCCAACGTCCTGACTTTC
>-|TRBJ1-1|TRBV27|TRBD1
CASSLYRGQEGAFF
TGTGCCAGCAGTTTATACCGTGGACAGGAGGGAGCTTTCTTT
>-|TRBJ1-1|TRBV5-6|TRBD1
CASRLSGQAGSTEAFF
TGTGCCAGCAGGTTGTCCGGACAGGCGGGGAGCACTGAAGCTTTCTTT